The rows below give T cell receptor beta chains drawn from one sample of a study of T cells after yellow fever vaccination. TCRdb re-analysed the 5' RACE reads in MiXCR, keeping a single row per CDR3 protein. The sample yields 150,000 to 200,000 distinct CDR3 sequences, about a tenth seen once. Material: CD8+ T cells sorted from PBMCs, obtained 45 days after the yellow fever booster vaccination. The receptors here all came from a man aged 18 to 29 who received the YFV17D yellow fever vaccine. CDR3s include the opening cysteine and the closing phenylalanine or tryptophan. D genes are given only for firm matches.

length	J	D	V	CDR3
14	TRBJ2-1	NA	TRBV7-9	CASLGGVGGYEQFF
17	TRBJ2-7	TRBD2	TRBV6-2/TRBV6-3	CASSSLTSGGISYEQYF
15	TRBJ2-3	NA	TRBV5-1	CASSPVDPGADTQYF
14	TRBJ1-5	NA	TRBV19	CASRPGQYNQPQHF
14	TRBJ2-1	TRBD1	TRBV5-1	CASSSQTGFNEQFF
13	TRBJ1-2	NA	TRBV20-1	CSAPPGTDYGYTF
15	TRBJ2-5	NA	TRBV4-1	CASSQETAGKETQYF
15	TRBJ2-2	NA	TRBV15	CATSGLAENTGELFF
16	TRBJ2-7	NA	TRBV4-3	CASSQVGVRDHYEQYF
15	TRBJ2-2	TRBD2	TRBV9	CASSVSGGLTGELFF
14	TRBJ2-4	TRBD2	TRBV6-5	CASSLGGVGNIQYF
20	TRBJ2-1	TRBD2	TRBV3-1	CASSQDPSSGGAFSYNEQFF
16	TRBJ2-4	NA	TRBV12-3/TRBV12-4	CASNSDRGIAKNIQYF
15	TRBJ2-5	TRBD1	TRBV24-1	CATSDTQGEGETQYF